Below are 6 T cell receptor beta chains sequenced from a single sample in a study of patients and donors after allogeneic stem cell transplantation (dated by TCRdb to the early 2020s). The method was RT-PCR. Sequencing was carried out with a NextSeq 550. The public sequencing data were trimmed at Q25 with fastp and processed into clonotypes with MiXCR by TCRdb, which kept only in-frame beta chains. Each entry is one CDR3 protein sequence, shown with its most common DNA and genes. The table for this sample lists fewer than 200,000 distinct CDR3 sequences; 30% of them were counted only once. Of the sample, around 3% is held by the ten largest clones. What was sequenced was blood, either unsorted or a sorted T cell fraction (not recorded which). Receptors originate from a human donor who was either an allogeneic HSCT recipient or a stem cell or donor lymphocyte infusion donor (not recorded which). It is not recorded whose cells these are; they may come from a transplant donor.

The chain recombines TRBV7-8 with TRBJ2-1; 12 nucleotides line up with TRBD2. The J segment lost 7 bases and the V segment lost 0 bases, leaving 10 bases of the junction unmatched. The germline CDR1 and CDR2 sequences are SGHVS and FQNEAQ. This CDR3 region has 18 residues. Written as DNA, the CDR3 is TGTGCCAGCAGCTTAGCTTACCTTCTAGCGGGAGGGAGAAATGAGCAGTTCTTC. Translating gives CASSLAYLLAGGRNEQFF.

This chain joins TRBV5-4 and TRBJ2-2; 8 nucleotides agree with TRBD1. The CDR3 totals 14 residues. Germline V gene sequence: CDR1 SGHNT, CDR2 YYREEE (reference sequence). The V gene end was trimmed by 2 bases and the J gene end by 8 bases; junction bases not matched to a gene: 5. CDR3 residues: CASSFGQGGGELFF. In nucleotides, the CDR3 is TGTGCCAGCAGCTTCGGACAGGGCGGTGGGGAGCTGTTTTTT.

This clonotype was recorded at least ten times. In DNA, the CDR3 is TGTGCCAGCAGCTTGGGGGCACAGCCCCAGCATTTT. This sequence encodes CASSLGAQPQHF. The chain links TRBV7-9 to TRBJ1-5; D may be TRBD1 (6 bases). This CDR3 contains 12 residues. Trimming removed 3 bases at V and 7 bases at J, with 7 bases between. The germline CDR1 and CDR2 sequences are SEHNR and FQNEAQ (reference sequence).

This clonotype was detected only a few times. V and J are TRBV12-3 or TRBV12-4 and TRBJ1-5; D is unclear. Trimming left V 3 bases short and J 7 bases short, with 10 bases between. The CDR3 is 13 residues long. The CDR3 sequence: CASSLWAEQPQHF. CDR3 coding DNA: TGTGCCAGCAGTTTGTGGGCAGAGCAGCCCCAGCATTTT.

The gene calls are TRBV11-2 and TRBJ2-1; no reliable D call. The CDR3 extends over 11 amino acids. The V end was cut by 7 bases, the J end by 6 bases, with 7 bases between. Germline values: CDR1 SGHAT, CDR2 FQNNGV. The CDR3 bases are TGTGCCAGCACCACACTCAATGAGCAGTTCTTC. Its protein product is CASTTLNEQFF.

This clonotype has a handful of counts. V and J are TRBV28 and TRBJ1-1; D is unresolved. Germline V gives CDR1 MDHEN, CDR2 SYDVKM. The length of the CDR3 is 14 residues. Trimming removed 1 base from V and 7 bases from J, with 13 bases in between. This CDR3 is CASSLYEGVLEAFF. For the CDR3, the DNA is TGTGCCAGCAGTTTATATGAAGGAGTCCTTGAAGCTTTCTTT.